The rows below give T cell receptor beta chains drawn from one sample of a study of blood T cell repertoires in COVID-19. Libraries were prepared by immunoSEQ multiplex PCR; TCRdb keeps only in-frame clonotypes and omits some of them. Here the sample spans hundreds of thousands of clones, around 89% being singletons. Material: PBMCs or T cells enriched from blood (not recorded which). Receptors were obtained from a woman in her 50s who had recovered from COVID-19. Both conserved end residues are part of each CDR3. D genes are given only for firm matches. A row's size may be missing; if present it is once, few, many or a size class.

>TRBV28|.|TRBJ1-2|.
TGTGCCAGCACGGCGGGGAACTATGGCTACACCTTC
CASTAGNYGYTF
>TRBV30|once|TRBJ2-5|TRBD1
TGTGCCTGGAGATCCGGGACAGGAGGGGAGACCCAGTACTTC
CAWRSGTGGETQYF
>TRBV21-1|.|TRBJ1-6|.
TGTGCCAGCAGCAAAGAGGGACAGGGCCCGAATAATTCACCCCTCCACTTT
CASSKEGQGPNNSPLHF
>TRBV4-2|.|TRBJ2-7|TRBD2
TGTGCCAGCAGCCCTGGGACTAGCGGATACGAGCAGTACTTC
CASSPGTSGYEQYF
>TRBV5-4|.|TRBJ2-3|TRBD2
TGTGCCAGCACCAAGGAGGTTAGGCTAGCGGGACGCACAGATACGCAGTATTTT
CASTKEVRLAGRTDTQYF
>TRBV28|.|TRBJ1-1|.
TGTGCCAGCAGCCCCGACTTGAACACTGAAGCTTTCTTT
CASSPDLNTEAFF
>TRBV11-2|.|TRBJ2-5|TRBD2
TGTGCCAGCAGCTTAGGTAGCGGGAGATCCCAAGAGACCCAGTACTTC
CASSLGSGRSQETQYF
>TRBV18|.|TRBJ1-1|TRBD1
TGTGCCAGCGCAGGAAGGGACAGGGGCCTGAACACTGAAGCTTTCTTT
CASAGRDRGLNTEAFF
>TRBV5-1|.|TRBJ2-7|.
TGCGCCAGCGGCCAGGGGCTTCAAGAGCAGTACTTC
CASGQGLQEQYF
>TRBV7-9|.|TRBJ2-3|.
TGTGCCAGCAGCCAAACAGGATTTAGAGATACGCAGTATTTT
CASSQTGFRDTQYF
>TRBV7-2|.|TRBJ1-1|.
TGTGCCAGCAGCCTGGGGAGGGGACATAGGGTGAACACTGAAGCTTTCTTT
CASSLGRGHRVNTEAFF
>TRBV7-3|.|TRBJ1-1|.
TGTGCCAGCAGCGCCTACAGGGACACTGAAGCTTTCTTT
CASSAYRDTEAFF
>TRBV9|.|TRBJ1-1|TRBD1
TGTGCCAGCAGCGTAGGGACAGGGATGGGCACTGAAGCTTTCTTT
CASSVGTGMGTEAFF
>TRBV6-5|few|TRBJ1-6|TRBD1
TGTGCCAGCGCGCCAATCGACAGGGGAGGACCCCTCCACTTT
CASAPIDRGGPLHF
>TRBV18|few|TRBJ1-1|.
TGTGCCAGCTCACAGATAGAAGAAGCTTTCTTT
CASSQIEEAFF
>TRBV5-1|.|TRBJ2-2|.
TGCGCCAGCAGCTTGATTTTATTCGGGGAGCTGTTTTTT
CASSLILFGELFF
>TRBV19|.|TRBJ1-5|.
TGTGCCAGTACCAAGGCCGACGGGAGCAATCAGCCCCAGCATTTT
CASTKADGSNQPQHF
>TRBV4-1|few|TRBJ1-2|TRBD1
TGCGCCAGCAGCCAAGTTTCCGGGACAGGGGGCTATGGCTACACCTTC
CASSQVSGTGGYGYTF
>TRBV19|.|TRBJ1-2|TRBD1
TGTGCCAGTACCACTGGGACAGGCTATGGCTACACCTTC
CASTTGTGYGYTF
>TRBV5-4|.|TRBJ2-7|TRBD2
TGTGCCAGCAGTTCAGCGGGAGGCCTCCGCGAGCAGTACTTC
CASSSAGGLREQYF
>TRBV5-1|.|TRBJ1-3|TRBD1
TGCGCCAGCAGAAAGACAGGGACCAGCTCTGGAAACACCATATATTTT
CASRKTGTSSGNTIYF
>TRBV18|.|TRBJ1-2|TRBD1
TGTGCCAGCTCACCGACGGGACAGTTCTATGGCTACACCTTC
CASSPTGQFYGYTF
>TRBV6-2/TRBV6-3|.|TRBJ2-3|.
TGTGCCAGCAGCCGGGCCGGGGCGGAGGGTACGCAGTATTTT
CASSRAGAEGTQYF
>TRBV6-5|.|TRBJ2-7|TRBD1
TGTGCCAGCAGTTACCAGACAGGGCCTAGCTCCTACGAGCAGTACTTC
CASSYQTGPSSYEQYF
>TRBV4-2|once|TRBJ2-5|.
TGTGCCAGCAGCCACGCGGGTCCAGAGACCCAGTACTTC
CASSHAGPETQYF
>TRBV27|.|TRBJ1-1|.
TGTGCCAGCAGCCTCACATTGAACACTGAAGCTTTCTTT
CASSLTLNTEAFF
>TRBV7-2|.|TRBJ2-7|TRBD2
TGTGCCAGCAGCCTCAGGACTAGTCTACCCTACGAGCAGTACTTC
CASSLRTSLPYEQYF
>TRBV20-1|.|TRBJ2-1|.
TGCAGTGCTAGAGACCTCAATGAGCAGTTCTTC
CSARDLNEQFF
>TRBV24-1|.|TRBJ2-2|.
TGTGCCACCAGTCATTCAGGTCAGACCTACACCGGGGAGCTGTTTTTT
CATSHSGQTYTGELFF
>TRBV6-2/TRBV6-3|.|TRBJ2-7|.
TGTGCCAGCAGTTACGCCCGGGGTTCGCTTCCCAAGCAGTACTTC
CASSYARGSLPKQYF
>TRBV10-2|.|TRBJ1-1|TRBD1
TGCGCCAGCAGAGAGGGACAGGGCAACACTGAAGCTTTCTTT
CASREGQGNTEAFF
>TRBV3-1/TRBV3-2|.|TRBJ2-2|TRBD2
TGTGCCAGCAGCCCACAGGGACTAGCGGCAGCGACCACCGGGGAGCTGTTTTTT
CASSPQGLAAATTGELFF
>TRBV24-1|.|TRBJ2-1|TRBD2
TGTGCCACCAGGGGGACTAGCGGGAGTCAGGAGCAGTTCTTC
CATRGTSGSQEQFF
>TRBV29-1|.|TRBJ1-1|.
TGCAGCGGGGGACGGGGAGGGAACACTGAAGCTTTCTTT
CSGGRGGNTEAFF
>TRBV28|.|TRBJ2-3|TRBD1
TGTGCCAGCAGTCAAGGACAGGGCACAGATACGCAGTATTTT
CASSQGQGTDTQYF
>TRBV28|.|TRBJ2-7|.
TGTGCCACCCTTCTTAGTCGGGGACTCGGCGAGCAGTACTTC
CATLLSRGLGEQYF
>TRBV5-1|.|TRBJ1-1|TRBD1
TGCGCCAGCAGCCCGACAGGGGTGAGTGAAGCTTTCTTT
CASSPTGVSEAFF
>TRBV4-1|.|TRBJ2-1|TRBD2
TGCGCCAGCAGCCGAGCACAGCAGCGGGAACTAACCTACAATGAGCAGTTCTTC
CASSRAQQRELTYNEQFF
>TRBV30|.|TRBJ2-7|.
TGTGCCTGGAGTAGGGACACCTTCAAACCCTACGAGCAGTACTTC
CAWSRDTFKPYEQYF
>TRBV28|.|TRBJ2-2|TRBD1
TGTGCCAGCAGTATTGGGGAGACAGGGCTCACCGGGGAGCTGTTTTTT
CASSIGETGLTGELFF
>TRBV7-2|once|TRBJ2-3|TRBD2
TGTGCCAGCAGCTTAGGATATAGCGGGGGCACAGATACGCAGTATTTT
CASSLGYSGGTDTQYF
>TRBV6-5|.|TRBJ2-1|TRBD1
TGTGCCAGCAGCGACAGGGGGCTTTACAATGAGCAGTTCTTC
CASSDRGLYNEQFF